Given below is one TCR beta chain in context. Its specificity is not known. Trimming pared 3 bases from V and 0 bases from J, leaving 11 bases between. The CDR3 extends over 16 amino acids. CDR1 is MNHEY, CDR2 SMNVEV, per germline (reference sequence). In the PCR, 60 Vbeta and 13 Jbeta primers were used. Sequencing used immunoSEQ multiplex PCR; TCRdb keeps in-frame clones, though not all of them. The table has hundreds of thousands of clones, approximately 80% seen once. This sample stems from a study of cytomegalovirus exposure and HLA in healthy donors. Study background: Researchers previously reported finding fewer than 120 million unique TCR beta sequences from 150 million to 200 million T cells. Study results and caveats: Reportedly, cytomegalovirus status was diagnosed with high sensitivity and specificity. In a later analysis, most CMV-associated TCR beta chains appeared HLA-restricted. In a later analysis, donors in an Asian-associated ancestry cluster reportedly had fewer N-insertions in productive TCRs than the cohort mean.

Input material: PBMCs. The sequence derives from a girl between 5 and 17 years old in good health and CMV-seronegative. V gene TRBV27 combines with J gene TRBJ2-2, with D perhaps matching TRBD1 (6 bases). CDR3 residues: CASSLGRGANTGELFF. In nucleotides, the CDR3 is TGTGCCAGCAGTTTGGGCAGGGGCGCGAACACCGGGGAGCTGTTTTTT.